The clone carrying this T cell receptor beta chain was found many times. This entry is derived from a study of neurological immune-mediated disorders. V lost 3 bases, J lost 3 bases, and 9 bases lay in between. The CDR3 contains 14 residues. Germline V gene sequence: CDR1 SEHNR, CDR2 FQNEAQ (reference sequence). The cDNA came from 5'RACE, which used 10-nucleotide random UMIs. TCRdb re-called the 5' RACE reads with MiXCR, one entry per CDR3 protein. Seen here are some 38,000 distinct CDR3 sequences, roughly 14% observed once, and the top ten hold approximately 30%. This chain uses TRBV7-9 with TRBJ2-1, with a possible D match to TRBD1 (6 bases). The sample consisted of PBMCs. This TCR was sampled from a woman aged 45 to 65 with HTLV-1-associated myelopathy (HAM/TSP). In nucleotides, the CDR3 is TGTGCCAGCAGCTTGAACAGGGACTACAATGAGCAGTTCTTC. Translation: CASSLNRDYNEQFF.